The 27 T cell receptor beta chains given below trace back to one sample, sequenced in a study of HIV-infected patients and healthy controls. MiXCR was run by TCRdb on the 5' RACE reads, yielding one entry per CDR3 protein. The table records some 17,000 distinct CDR3 sequences, roughly 15% of them present only once. Sample: CD8+ T cells from blood. The receptors were gathered from a human donor in good health.

V gene TRBV7-8 combines with J gene TRBJ1-2; D remains unclear. The CDR3 is 13 residues long. Deletions cut 4 bases from V and 6 bases from J, with 12 bases between. The V gene's germline CDR1 is SGHVS and CDR2 FQNEAQ. Written as DNA, the CDR3 is TGTGCCAGCAGCTATGTCCCCGGCGATGGCTACACCTTC. This codes for CASSYVPGDGYTF.

This clonotype has a count of ten or more. This rearrangement joins TRBV20-1 to TRBJ2-5, with a weak D call TRBD1 (6 bases). Germline CDR1 is DFQATT and CDR2 is SNEGSKA (reference sequence). The V gene lost 3 bases and the J gene lost 3 bases, with 11 bases spanning the gap. This CDR3 spans 13 amino acids. CDR3 in DNA: TGCAGTGCTAGCGTACGGACAGAAGAGACCCAGTACTTC. Translated, it gives CSASVRTEETQYF.

There are a few counts of this clonotype. The V and J genes are TRBV12-3 or TRBV12-4 and TRBJ2-1; D gene ambiguous. The V and J ends lost 5 bases and 0 bases respectively, with 11 bases between them. The CDR3 spans 15 residues. CDR3 protein: CASSAQVSSYNEQFF. The CDR3 DNA reads TGTGCCAGCAGTGCCCAGGTGAGCTCCTACAATGAGCAGTTCTTC.

Of note for this clonotype: It may be a read error: a sequence one base away is much more abundant. This chain connects TRBV6-2 or TRBV6-3 to TRBJ2-2; D is perhaps TRBD2 (5 bases). The CDR3 sequence is 15 residues long. CDR1 and CDR2 (germline): MNHEY, SVGEGT. V was cut by 5 bases and J by 6 bases, with 16 bases left in between. CDR3 coding DNA: TGTGCCAGCAGTCCGCCGGAGGCGAGGGCCGGGGAGCTGTTTTTT. Encoded protein: CASSPPEARAGELFF.

This chain links TRBV28 with TRBJ1-5; TRBD1 agrees at 7 bases. V gave up 5 bases and J gave up 7 bases; unmatched junction bases: 8. This CDR3 comprises 14 residues. Germline V gene data show CDR1 as MDHEN and CDR2 as SYDVKM. The CDR3 sequence: CASSLLQGNQPQHF. CDR3 coding DNA: TGTGCCAGCAGTCTTCTACAGGGGAACCAGCCCCAGCATTTT.

There are a few counts of this clonotype. The chain joins TRBV12-3 or TRBV12-4 to TRBJ2-1; no firm D call. V was pared by 6 bases and J by 2 bases, with 8 bases between. This CDR3 has 13 residues. CDR3 nucleotide sequence: TGTGCCAGCAGGACGAGCACCTACAATGAGCAGTTCTTC. It yields the protein CASRTSTYNEQFF.

The rearrangement joins TRBV25-1 to TRBJ1-5, with 7 bases identical to TRBD1. Unmatched junction bases numbered 0, after V lost 6 bases and J lost 4 bases. The CDR3 consists of 12 residues. Germline V gene sequence: CDR1 MGHDK, CDR2 SYGVNS. CDR3 protein: CASRQGNQPQHF. The CDR3 region has the DNA TGTGCCAGCAGACAGGGGAATCAGCCCCAGCATTTT.

This clonotype was detected ten times or more. The V call is TRBV27, the J call TRBJ2-1; 7 bases fit TRBD1. This CDR3 is 15 amino acids long. V lost 1 base, J lost 11 bases, and 11 bases stayed unmatched. Germline lookup yields CDR1 MNHEY and CDR2 SMNVEV (reference sequence). The CDR3 DNA is TGTGCCAGCAGTTTATGGCTAGAGATGGGACAGAAGCAGTTCTTC. This translates into CASSLWLEMGQKQFF.

This clonotype was picked up many times. The J gene is TRBJ2-7, the V gene TRBV5-4; D is uncertain. The V end lost 0 bases, the J end lost 2 bases, and 6 bases lay between the germline ends. This CDR3 contains 13 residues. Looked up from germline, CDR1 is SGHNT and CDR2 is YYREEE (reference sequence). The CDR3 loop reads CASSLGPPYEQYF. In DNA form, the CDR3 reads TGTGCCAGCAGCTTGGGACCTCCCTACGAGCAGTACTTC.

V usage is TRBV7-9 and J usage is TRBJ2-7, with 9 bases identical to TRBD2. V lost 5 bases, J lost 6 bases, and 5 bases stayed unmatched. The CDR3 contains 13 residues. Germline CDR1 reads SEHNR; CDR2 reads FQNEAQ (reference sequence). The CDR3 here is CASSAGGPVEQYF. The CDR3 DNA is TGTGCCAGCAGCGCGGGAGGGCCGGTCGAGCAGTACTTC.

The chain recombines TRBV27 with TRBJ1-2; the D gene is possibly TRBD1 (5 bases). Germline V gene lookup returns CDR1 MNHEY and CDR2 SMNVEV (reference sequence). The CDR3 spans 14 residues. V lost 0 bases and J 3 bases, leaving 8 bases between the germline ends. In nucleotides, the CDR3 is TGTGCCAGCAGTTTATCTAGGGGACACTATGGCTACACCTTC. Translating it yields CASSLSRGHYGYTF.

This clonotype was recorded a few times. The chain carries TRBV19 and TRBJ1-6; 7 bases map to TRBD1. Trimming took 8 bases from V and 4 from J; bases not matched to a gene: 8. Germline loops: CDR1 LNHDA, CDR2 SQIVND (reference sequence). The CDR3 is 15 residues long. CDR3 DNA sequence: TGTGCCAGTTCAGCAGGGGGGCCGTATAATTCACCCCTCCACTTT. Residues: CASSAGGPYNSPLHF.

This clonotype was counted a few times. The V call is TRBV7-9, the J call TRBJ2-1; D possibly corresponds to TRBD1 (6 bases). V shed 5 bases and J shed 7 bases, with 15 bases lying between them. The CDR3 has 14 residues. From germline, CDR1 is SEHNR and CDR2 FQNEAQ (reference sequence). The CDR3 DNA reads as TGTGCCAGCAGCGCCCCAGGGGCTACAAATGAGCAGTTCTTC. Its translation is CASSAPGATNEQFF. Combining the CDR3 with reference TRBV7-9 and TRBJ2-1 gives the whole variable domain DTGVSQNPRHKITKRGQNVTFRCDPISEHNRLYWYRQTLGQGPEFLTYFQNEAQLEKSRLLSDRFSAERPKGSFSTLEIQRTEQGDSAMYLCASSAPGATNEQFFGPGTRLTVL.

The chain recombines TRBV7-9 with TRBJ1-4, with D unresolved. The V end was cut by 5 bases, the J end by 5 bases, with 12 bases between. Germline CDR1 SEHNR, CDR2 FQNEAQ (reference sequence). CDR3 size: 14 residues. CDR3 nucleotides: TGTGCCAGCAGCCCCACCCTGGGGAATGAAAAACTGTTTTTT. It specifies CASSPTLGNEKLFF.

This clonotype was detected a few times. The chain couples TRBV7-9 to TRBJ2-7; tentative D call: TRBD2 (6 bases). Trimming removed 3 bases at V and 6 bases at J, with 15 bases between. Germline V CDR1 and CDR2: SEHNR, FQNEAQ (reference sequence). The CDR3 loop spans 14 amino acids. The CDR3 is CASSFPLAGVEQYF. The CDR3 nucleotides read TGTGCCAGCAGCTTCCCACTAGCCGGGGTCGAGCAGTACTTC.

This clonotype turned up a few times. V gene TRBV28 combines with J gene TRBJ1-5, with TRBD1 as a possible D gene (6 bases). This CDR3 has 14 residues. The V end was cut by 9 bases, the J end by 7 bases, with 19 bases between. Per the germline V gene, CDR1 is MDHEN and CDR2 is SYDVKM. The CDR3 here is CASGGAGDAQPQHF. CDR3 bases: TGTGCCAGTGGGGGGGCAGGGGATGCGCAGCCCCAGCATTTT.

This clonotype was picked up many times. The V gene is TRBV7-6, the J gene TRBJ2-1; TRBD2 agrees at 7 bases. The CDR3 consists of 18 residues. Unmatched junction bases numbered 19, after V lost 7 bases and J lost 4 bases. Germline-derived CDR1 and CDR2 are SGHVS and FNYEAQ. The CDR3 loop is CASTRERGSFTQYNEQFF. In DNA form, the CDR3 reads TGTGCCAGCACGCGGGAGCGGGGCAGTTTCACGCAGTACAATGAGCAGTTCTTC.

In its sample, this clonotype was seen many times. This sequence joins TRBV4-3 and TRBJ2-7; unclear D gene. The CDR3 runs 15 residues. The germline gives CDR1 LGHNA, CDR2 YSLEER. Trimming left V 0 bases short and J 3 bases short, with 12 bases between. CDR3 sequence: CASSQDFGSRYEQYF. The CDR3 DNA reads as TGCGCCAGCAGCCAAGATTTTGGCAGTCGCTACGAGCAGTACTTC.

The chain links TRBV7-3 to TRBJ2-7; TRBD1 matches at 7 bases. The germline gives CDR1 SGHTA, CDR2 FQGTGA. Trimming at V came to 2 bases and at J to 3 bases, leaving 4 bases not matched to a gene. The CDR3 runs 14 residues. The CDR3 here is CASSLSGGSYEQYF. CDR3 in DNA: TGTGCCAGCAGCTTATCAGGGGGAAGCTACGAGCAGTACTTC.

This clonotype came up many times. This sequence joins TRBV6-4 and TRBJ2-2, with D unclear. The V gene lost 4 bases and the J gene lost 4 bases, with 10 bases spanning the gap. CDR3 size: 14 residues. Germline V gene data show CDR1 as MRHNA and CDR2 as SNTAGT. CDR3: CASSASDGTGELFF. The CDR3 coding sequence is TGTGCCAGCAGTGCCAGCGATGGCACCGGGGAGCTGTTTTTT.

This clonotype was observed many times. V gene TRBV14 combines with J gene TRBJ2-1, with 7 bases aligning to TRBD2. This CDR3 has 16 amino acids. V dropped 2 bases and J dropped 0; count of bases not matched to a gene: 4. Germline V gene lookup returns CDR1 SGHDN and CDR2 FVKESK. CDR3 in amino acids: CASSQMTSSSYNEQFF. The CDR3 coding sequence is TGTGCCAGCAGCCAAATGACTAGCAGCTCCTACAATGAGCAGTTCTTC.

The V gene is TRBV19, the J gene TRBJ1-4; D ambiguous. The CDR3 loop spans 15 amino acids. V lost 3 bases to trimming and J lost 7 bases, with 15 bases between them. Germline-derived CDR1 and CDR2 are LNHDA and SQIVND (reference sequence). In DNA form, the CDR3 reads TGTGCCAGTAGTATTTGGGAAAAGGAAGGTGAAAAACTGTTTTTT. This encodes CASSIWEKEGEKLFF.

The V call is TRBV19, the J call TRBJ2-7; 11 bases fit TRBD1. CDR1 and CDR2 from the germline V gene are LNHDA and SQIVND (reference sequence). Germline trimming cut 4 bases from V and 6 bases from J; bases unmatched to any gene: 5. The CDR3 has 14 amino acids. CDR3 nucleotides: TGTGCCAGTAGTACCACGGGGACAGGGGGCGAGCAGTACTTC. Its translation: CASSTTGTGGEQYF.

This clonotype ranks as medium-sized. The V call is TRBV7-6, the J call TRBJ2-2; 10 bases align to TRBD2. Trimming cost V 3 bases and J 2 bases; bases outside gene matches: 3. The CDR3 spans 16 residues. Germline CDR1 is SGHVS and CDR2 is FNYEAQ. CDR3 DNA: TGTGCCAGCAGCTTCGGACTAGCGGCAAACACCGGGGAGCTGTTTTTT. Its protein product is CASSFGLAANTGELFF.

This clonotype occurred many times. V usage is TRBV9 and J usage is TRBJ2-1; 7 nucleotides match TRBD2. V gave up 4 bases and J gave up 3 bases; unmatched junction bases: 7. The CDR3 loop spans 15 amino acids. Germline V gene sequence: CDR1 SGDLS, CDR2 YYNGEE. The CDR3 bases are TGTGCCAGCAGCTACGGATGGGGGGGCTACAATGAGCAGTTCTTC. This encodes CASSYGWGGYNEQFF.

Only a few counts were recorded for this clonotype. The rearrangement joins TRBV29-1 to TRBJ1-1; TRBD1 might be the D (6 bases). The V end was cut by 5 bases, the J end by 4 bases, with 11 bases between. Germline V gives CDR1 SQVTM, CDR2 ANQGSEA. This CDR3 contains 12 residues. The CDR3 is CSVPTGPTEAFF. The CDR3 nucleotides read TGCAGCGTTCCTACAGGGCCCACTGAAGCTTTCTTT.

The chain links TRBV13 to TRBJ2-1; D gene unclear. The ends were cut back, 6 bases at V and 9 bases at J, with 18 bases in the middle. The CDR3 covers 14 residues. Per germline, CDR1 PRHDT and CDR2 FYEKMQ (reference sequence). CDR3 in DNA: TGTGCCAGCAGTTCCGGGTCCGCGAATATTGAGCAGTTCTTC. The encoded protein is CASSSGSANIEQFF.